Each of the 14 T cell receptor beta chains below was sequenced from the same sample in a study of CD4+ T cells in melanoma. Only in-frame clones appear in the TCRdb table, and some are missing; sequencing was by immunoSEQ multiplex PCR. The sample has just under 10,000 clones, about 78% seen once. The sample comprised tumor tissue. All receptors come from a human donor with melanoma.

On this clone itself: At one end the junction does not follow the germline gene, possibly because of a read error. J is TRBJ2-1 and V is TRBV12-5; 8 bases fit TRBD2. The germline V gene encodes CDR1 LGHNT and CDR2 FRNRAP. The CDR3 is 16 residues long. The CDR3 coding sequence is TGTGCTAGTGGTCTGGTACGGGGGGGATTTGGAAATGAGCAGTTCTTC. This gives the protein CASGLVRGGFGNEQFF. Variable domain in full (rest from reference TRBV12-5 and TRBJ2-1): DARVTQTPRHKVTEMGQEVTMRCQPILGHNTVFWYRQTMMQGLELLAYFRNRAPLDDSGMPKDRFSAEMPDATLATLKIQPSEPRDSAVYFCASGLVRGGFGNEQFFGPGTRLTVL.

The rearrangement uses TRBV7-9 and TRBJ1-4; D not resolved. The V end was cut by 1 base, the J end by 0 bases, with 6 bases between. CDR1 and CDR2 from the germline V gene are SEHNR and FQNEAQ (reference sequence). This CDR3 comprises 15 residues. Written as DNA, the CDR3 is TGTGCCAGCAGCTTAGTTCTGGCAACTAATGAAAAACTGTTTTTT. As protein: CASSLVLATNEKLFF.

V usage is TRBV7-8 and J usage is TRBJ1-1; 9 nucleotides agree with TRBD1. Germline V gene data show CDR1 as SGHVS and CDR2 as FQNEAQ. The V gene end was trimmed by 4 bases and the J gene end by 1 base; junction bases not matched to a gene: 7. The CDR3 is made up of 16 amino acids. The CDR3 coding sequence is TGTGCCAGCAGCTATAGGGACAGGGCGTCGAACACTGAAGCTTTCTTT. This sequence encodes CASSYRDRASNTEAFF. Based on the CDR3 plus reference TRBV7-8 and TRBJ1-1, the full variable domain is GAGVSQSPRYKVAKRGQDVALRCDPISGHVSLFWYQQALGQGPEFLTYFQNEAQLDKSGLPSDRFFAERPEGSVSTLKIQRTQQEDSAVYLCASSYRDRASNTEAFFGQGTRLTVV.

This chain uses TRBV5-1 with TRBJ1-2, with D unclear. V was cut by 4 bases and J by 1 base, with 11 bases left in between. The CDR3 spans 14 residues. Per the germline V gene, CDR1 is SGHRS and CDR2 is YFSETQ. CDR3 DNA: TGCGCCAGCAGCGTCGGTGGCTATAACTATGGCTACACCTTC. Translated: CASSVGGYNYGYTF.

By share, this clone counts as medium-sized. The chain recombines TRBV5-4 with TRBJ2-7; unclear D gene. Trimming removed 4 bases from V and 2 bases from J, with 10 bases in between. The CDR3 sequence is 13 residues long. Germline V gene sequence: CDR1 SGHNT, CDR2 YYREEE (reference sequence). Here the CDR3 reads CASSQAPTYEQYF. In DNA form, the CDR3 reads TGTGCCAGCAGCCAAGCTCCGACCTACGAGCAGTACTTC.

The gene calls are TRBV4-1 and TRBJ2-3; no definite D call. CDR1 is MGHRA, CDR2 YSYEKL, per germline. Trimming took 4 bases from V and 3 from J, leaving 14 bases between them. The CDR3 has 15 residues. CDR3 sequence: CASSRLGRRTDTQYF. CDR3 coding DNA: TGCGCCAGCAGCCGTCTTGGTCGTAGGACAGATACGCAGTATTTT.

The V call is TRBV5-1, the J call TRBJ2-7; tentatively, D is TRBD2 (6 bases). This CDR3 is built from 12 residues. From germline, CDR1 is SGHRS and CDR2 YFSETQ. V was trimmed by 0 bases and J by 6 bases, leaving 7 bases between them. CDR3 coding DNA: TGCGCCAGCAGCTTGGCCGGGGGCGAGCAGTACTTC. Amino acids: CASSLAGGEQYF.

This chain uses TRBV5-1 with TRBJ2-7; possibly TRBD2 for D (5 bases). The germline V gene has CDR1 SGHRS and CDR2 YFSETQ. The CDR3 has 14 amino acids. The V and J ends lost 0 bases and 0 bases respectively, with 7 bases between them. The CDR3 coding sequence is TGCGCCAGCAGCTTGGGACGGGGCTCCTACGAGCAGTACTTC. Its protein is CASSLGRGSYEQYF.

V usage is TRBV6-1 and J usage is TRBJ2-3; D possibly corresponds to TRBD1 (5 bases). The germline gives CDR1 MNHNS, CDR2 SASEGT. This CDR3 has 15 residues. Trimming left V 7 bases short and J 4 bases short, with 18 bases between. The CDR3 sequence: CASKPLQGRADTQYF. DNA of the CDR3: TGTGCCAGCAAACCGCTGCAGGGCAGGGCAGATACGCAGTATTTT.

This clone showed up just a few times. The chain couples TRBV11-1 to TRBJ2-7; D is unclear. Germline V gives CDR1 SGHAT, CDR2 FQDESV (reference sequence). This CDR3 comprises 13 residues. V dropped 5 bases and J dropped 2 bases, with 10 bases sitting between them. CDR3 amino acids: CASSVSSPYEQYF. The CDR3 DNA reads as TGTGCCAGCAGCGTTAGTTCCCCCTACGAGCAGTACTTC.

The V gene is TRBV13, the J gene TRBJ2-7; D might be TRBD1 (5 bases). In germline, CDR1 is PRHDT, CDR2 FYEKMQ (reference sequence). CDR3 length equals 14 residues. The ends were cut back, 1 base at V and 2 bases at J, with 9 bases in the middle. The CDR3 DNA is TGTGCCAGCAGCTTAGAAGGGGCCGCCTACGAGCAGTACTTC. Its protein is CASSLEGAAYEQYF.

As DNA, the CDR3 is TGTGCCAGCAGCCGATTAAGCAGCGACAGGGGAGAGACCCAGTACTTC. Encoded protein: CASSRLSSDRGETQYF. The chain links TRBV7-9 to TRBJ2-5; 8 bases agree with TRBD1. Losses at the gene ends were 5 bases for V and 4 bases for J; bases not matched to a gene: 12. Germline loops: CDR1 SEHNR, CDR2 FQNEAQ (reference sequence). The length of the CDR3 is 16 residues.

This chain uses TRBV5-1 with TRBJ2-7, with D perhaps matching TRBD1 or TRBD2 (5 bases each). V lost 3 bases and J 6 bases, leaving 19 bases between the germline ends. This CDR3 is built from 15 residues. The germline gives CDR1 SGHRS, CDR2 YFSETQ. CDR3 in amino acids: CASSWDGDTTREQYF. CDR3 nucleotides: TGCGCCAGCAGCTGGGACGGAGACACTACCCGCGAGCAGTACTTC.

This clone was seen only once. The CDR3 reads CASSPLRTDTQYF. In nucleotides, the CDR3 is TGTGCCAGCAGTCCTCTCCGCACAGATACGCAGTATTTT. The chain recombines TRBV27 with TRBJ2-3; D is undetermined. Germline V gene lookup returns CDR1 MNHEY and CDR2 SMNVEV (reference sequence). V dropped 5 bases and J dropped 1 base, with 7 bases sitting between them. This CDR3 has 13 amino acids.